A single sample gave rise to the 2 T cell receptor beta chains below, sequenced in a study of CD8 T cells in ankylosing spondylitis. TCRdb reprocessed the 5' RACE reads with MiXCR, giving one entry per CDR3 protein. The table includes about 230,000 distinct CDR3 sequences, around 8% detected once. The sequenced sample was blood, either unsorted or a sorted T cell fraction (not recorded which). The receptors originated from a female donor with ankylosing spondylitis or in good health (not recorded which).

This clonotype was detected many times. The chain employs TRBV29-1 and TRBJ2-7; 9 nucleotides agree with TRBD1. CDR3 length: 13 amino acids. Looked up from germline, CDR1 is SQVTM and CDR2 is ANQGSEA. Germline trimming cut 7 bases from V and 2 bases from J; bases unmatched to any gene: 6. Here the CDR3 reads CSARGTGTYEQYF. CDR3 bases: TGCAGCGCCCGTGGGACAGGGACCTACGAGCAGTACTTC.

There are many counts of this clonotype. The rearrangement uses TRBV5-6 and TRBJ2-7, with a tentative D call TRBD2 (6 bases). Trimming removed 2 bases from V and 2 bases from J, with 14 bases in between. Germline V gene sequence: CDR1 SGHDT, CDR2 YYEEEE. This CDR3 region has 15 residues. DNA for the CDR3: TGTGCCAGCAGCTTTCTGACGGGAGCCCCCTACGAGCAGTACTTC. Protein: CASSFLTGAPYEQYF.